Here is one T cell receptor beta chain with its context. Its antigen remains undetermined. No clone much larger than this one lies a single base away; base qualities are absent. This record belongs to a study of identical twins listed by TCRdb under 2016. For context, the study as a whole: The study deep-sequenced TCR alpha and beta repertoires from monozygotic twins, unrelated adults of various ages and cord blood to test whether fetal clonotypes persist. Replicate twin experiments were performed at different times using different library preparation protocols to rule out contamination.

Every donor in the study was a healthy Caucasian. Three pairs of female monozygotic twins, all aged roughly 18 to 29 years, were included in the twin cohort. CD4+ and CD8+ T cell populations were isolated with positive isolation kits from Invitrogen. CDR1 and CDR2 were assigned from the germline V gene as LGHNA and YNFKEQ. V and J are truncated by 0 bases and 5 bases respectively, leaving an intervening sequence of 13 bases. From cysteine to phenylalanine, the CDR3 is 15 amino acids long. The kept DNA is CDR3 alone, 45 bases in frame from the first base. General study outcomes and caveats: Because the same donors could not be followed over many years, the conclusions depended on cross-sectional statistical analysis. The excess sharing between twins in beta out-of-frame sequences was weaker because fewer shared sequences reduced the signal-to-noise ratio. Recombination models systematically underestimated out-of-frame TCR alpha sharing in monozygotic twins but agreed with sharing between unrelated individuals. Compared with coincidental sharing between unrelated individuals, out-of-frame TCR alpha sequences shared between twins showed an excess of sequences with low generation probability. Abundant cord blood beta clonotypes carried fewer insertions; young adult naive repertoires showed a weaker similar trend, while memory repertoires showed none. Zero-insertion analyses could be partly confounded by invariant T cells such as MAIT and iNKT, though diverse VJ usage argued against such confounding for most clonotypes.

Libraries were built with 5' RACE. These reads were obtained on an Illumina HiSeq 2000. Template switching added a universal primer binding site, and the final cDNA carried a unique molecular identifier that allowed TCR cDNA molecules to be counted accurately. First-strand cDNA for TCR alpha and beta chains was synthesized from specific primers in the conserved constant-segment region. Each cDNA library was double barcoded, with a SMART-Mk sample barcode plus Illumina barcodes, to control for contamination. TruSeq adapter sequences and Illumina sample barcodes were added in two successive PCR steps. The Illumina HiSeq platform was used with custom primers to sequence TCR alpha and beta cDNA libraries. The original methods were these. MiGEC processed the raw reads to extract unique molecular identifiers, while MiXCR was used to determine the CDR3 positions. For each individual, recombination models were inferred using an EM algorithm with the repgenHMM and IGoR tools. The tcR package in R was used for shared clonotype analysis, with sharing normalized by the product of cloneset sizes. To study raw recombination without the effects of thymic and clonal selection, out-of-frame nonproductive sequences were analyzed. The public reads were quality trimmed at Q25 with fastp and then assembled into clones with MiXCR by TCRdb, keeping productive beta chains. Each CDR3 protein appears once, grouped with its most common genes and DNA. The V and J calls were determined by TCRdb, not by the authors. Across this sample there are around 550,000 distinct CDR3 sequences, with roughly 15% seen only once. About 0.47% of the sample is held by the ten biggest clonotypes.

The sample also formed part of further work on yellow fever vaccine responses in identical twins. The other study reports the following: The authors reported that the T cell response to vaccination in identical twins appeared partly convergent and partly personalized. The study precisely tracked vaccine-responding T cell clones in identical twins.

Sequenced input: CD4+ T cells sorted from blood. The chain is encoded by TRBV4-2 joined to TRBJ1-1; a tentative D match to TRBD1 spans 5 bases. This sequence was found in a woman in her late teens or twenties in good health. The CDR3 here reads CASSQDMGVLTEAFF. The nucleotides read TGTGCCAGCAGCCAAGATATGGGGGTTTTGACTGAAGCTTTCTTT.